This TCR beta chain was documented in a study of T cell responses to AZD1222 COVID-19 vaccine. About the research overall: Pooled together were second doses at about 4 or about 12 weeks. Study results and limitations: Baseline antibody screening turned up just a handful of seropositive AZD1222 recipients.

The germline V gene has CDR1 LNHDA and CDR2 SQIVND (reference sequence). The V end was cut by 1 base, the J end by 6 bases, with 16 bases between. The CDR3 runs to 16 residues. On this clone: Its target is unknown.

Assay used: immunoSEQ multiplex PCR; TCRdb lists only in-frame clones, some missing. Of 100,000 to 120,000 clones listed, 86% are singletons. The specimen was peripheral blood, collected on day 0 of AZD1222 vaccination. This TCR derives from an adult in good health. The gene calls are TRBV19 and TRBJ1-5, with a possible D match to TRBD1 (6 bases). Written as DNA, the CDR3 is TGTGCCAGTAGTATAGGGGGGCAGGAGGGTTCTCAGCCCCAGCATTTT. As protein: CASSIGGQEGSQPQHF.